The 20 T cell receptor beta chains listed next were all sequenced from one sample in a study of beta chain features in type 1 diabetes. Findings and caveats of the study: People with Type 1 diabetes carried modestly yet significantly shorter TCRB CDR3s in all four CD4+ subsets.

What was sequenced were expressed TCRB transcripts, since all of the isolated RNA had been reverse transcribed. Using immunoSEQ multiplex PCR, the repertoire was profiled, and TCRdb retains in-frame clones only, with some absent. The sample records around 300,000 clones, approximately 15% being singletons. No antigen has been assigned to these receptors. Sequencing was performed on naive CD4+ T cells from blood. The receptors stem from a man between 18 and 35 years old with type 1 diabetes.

This chain's CDR3 is CASSLPPPGQGYGYTF. The CDR3 nucleotides are TGTGCCAGCAGTTTACCTCCTCCGGGACAGGGCTATGGCTACACCTTC. The genes are TRBV28 and TRBJ1-2; 9 bases are shared with TRBD1. V was pared by 2 bases and J by 4 bases, with 8 bases of the junction left unmatched. This CDR3 comprises 16 residues. The germline V gene encodes CDR1 MDHEN and CDR2 SYDVKM.

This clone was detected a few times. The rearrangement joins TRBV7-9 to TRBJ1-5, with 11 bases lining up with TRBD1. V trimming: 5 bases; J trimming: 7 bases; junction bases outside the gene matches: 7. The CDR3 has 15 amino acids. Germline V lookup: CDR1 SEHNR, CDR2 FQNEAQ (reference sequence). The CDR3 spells CASSTDRGLKQPQHF. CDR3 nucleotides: TGTGCCAGCAGCACGGACAGGGGGCTTAAACAGCCCCAGCATTTT.

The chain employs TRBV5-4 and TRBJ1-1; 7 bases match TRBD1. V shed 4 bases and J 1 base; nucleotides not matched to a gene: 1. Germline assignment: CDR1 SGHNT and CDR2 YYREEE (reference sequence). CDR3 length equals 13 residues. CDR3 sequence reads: CASSRDRNTEAFF. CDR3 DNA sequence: TGTGCCAGCAGCCGGGACAGGAACACTGAAGCTTTCTTT.

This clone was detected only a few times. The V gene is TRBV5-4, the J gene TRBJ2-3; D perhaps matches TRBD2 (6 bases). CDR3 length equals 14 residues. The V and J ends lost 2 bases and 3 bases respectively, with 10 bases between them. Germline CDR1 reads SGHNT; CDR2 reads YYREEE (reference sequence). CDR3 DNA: TGTGCCAGCAGCTTTAATCGGGGGACAGATACGCAGTATTTT. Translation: CASSFNRGTDTQYF.

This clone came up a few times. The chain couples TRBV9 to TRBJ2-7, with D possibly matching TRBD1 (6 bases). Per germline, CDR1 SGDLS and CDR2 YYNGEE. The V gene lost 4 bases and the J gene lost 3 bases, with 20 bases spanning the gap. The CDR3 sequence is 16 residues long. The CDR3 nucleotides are TGTGCCAGCAGCTCTAGACAGGCCTTATCCTTCTACGAGCAGTACTTC. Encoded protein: CASSSRQALSFYEQYF.

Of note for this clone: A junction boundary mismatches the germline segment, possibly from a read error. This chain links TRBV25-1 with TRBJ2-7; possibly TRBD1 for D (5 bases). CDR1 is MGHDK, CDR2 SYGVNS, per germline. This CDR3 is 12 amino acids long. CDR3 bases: TGTGCCAGCAGTGAATTTCAAGGGGCTATTGGGTTC. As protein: CASSEFQGAIGF.

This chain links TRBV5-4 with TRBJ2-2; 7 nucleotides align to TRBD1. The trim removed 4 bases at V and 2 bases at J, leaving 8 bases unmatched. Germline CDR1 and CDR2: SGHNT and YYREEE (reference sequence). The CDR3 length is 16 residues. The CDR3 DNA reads TGTGCCAGCAGCCTGCAGGACAGGCCAAACACCGGGGAGCTGTTTTTT. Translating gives CASSLQDRPNTGELFF.

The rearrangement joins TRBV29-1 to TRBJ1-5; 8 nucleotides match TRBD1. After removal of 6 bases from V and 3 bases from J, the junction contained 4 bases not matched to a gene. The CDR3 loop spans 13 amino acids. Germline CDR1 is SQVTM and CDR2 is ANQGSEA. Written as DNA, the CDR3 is TGCAGCGTCGGACAGGGCCCCAATCAGCCCCAGCATTTT. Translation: CSVGQGPNQPQHF. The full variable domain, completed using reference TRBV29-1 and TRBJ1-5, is SAVISQKPSRDICQRGTSLTIQCQVDSQVTMMFWYRQQPGQSLTLIATANQGSEATYESGFVIDKFPISRPNLTFSTLTVSNMSPEDSSIYLCSVGQGPNQPQHFGDGTRLSIL.

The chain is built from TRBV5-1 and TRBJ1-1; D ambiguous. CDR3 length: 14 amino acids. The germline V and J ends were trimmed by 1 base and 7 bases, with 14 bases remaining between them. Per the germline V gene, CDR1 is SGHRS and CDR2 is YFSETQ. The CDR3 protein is CASSLFIPAGEAFF. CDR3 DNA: TGCGCCAGCAGCTTGTTTATCCCCGCGGGTGAAGCTTTCTTT.

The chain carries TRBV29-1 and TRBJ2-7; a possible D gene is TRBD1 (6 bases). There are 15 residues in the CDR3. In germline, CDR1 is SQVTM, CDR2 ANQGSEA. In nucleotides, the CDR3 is TGCAGTTTTAAACCCGGACAGCGAATTTCCTACGAGCAGTACTTC. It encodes CSFKPGQRISYEQYF.

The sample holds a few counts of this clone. This chain's CDR3 is CAWSLLAGAINEQFF. In nucleotides, the CDR3 is TGTGCCTGGAGTCTACTAGCGGGGGCCATTAATGAGCAGTTCTTC. The V call is TRBV30, the J call TRBJ2-1; TRBD2 matches 11 bases. V lost 2 bases to trimming and J lost 7 bases; unmatched junction nucleotides: 7. The CDR3 length is 15 residues. Per germline, CDR1 GTSNPN and CDR2 SVGIG (reference sequence).

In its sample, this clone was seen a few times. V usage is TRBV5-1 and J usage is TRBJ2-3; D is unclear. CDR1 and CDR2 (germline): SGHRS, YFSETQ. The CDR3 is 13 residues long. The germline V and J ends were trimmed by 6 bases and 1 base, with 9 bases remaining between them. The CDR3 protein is CASKPTGTDTQYF. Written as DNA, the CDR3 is TGCGCCAGCAAACCTACAGGCACAGATACGCAGTATTTT.

The CDR3 coding sequence is TGTGCCAGCAGCTTTAGCGGACAGGGGGCGCGGGGCTACACCTTC. Its protein is CASSFSGQGARGYTF. The V call is TRBV7-2, the J call TRBJ1-2, with 11 positions matching TRBD1. Germline V CDR1 and CDR2: SGHTA, FQGNSA. The trim removed 3 bases at V and 8 bases at J, leaving 8 bases unmatched. CDR3 size: 15 residues.

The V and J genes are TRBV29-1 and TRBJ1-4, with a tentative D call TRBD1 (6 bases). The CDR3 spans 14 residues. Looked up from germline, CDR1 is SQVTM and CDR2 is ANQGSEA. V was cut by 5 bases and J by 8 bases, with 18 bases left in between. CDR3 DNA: TGCAGCGTTCGATGGCACAGTAGGGGGGAAAAACTGTTTTTT. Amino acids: CSVRWHSRGEKLFF. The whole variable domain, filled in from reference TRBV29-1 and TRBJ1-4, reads SAVISQKPSRDICQRGTSLTIQCQVDSQVTMMFWYRQQPGQSLTLIATANQGSEATYESGFVIDKFPISRPNLTFSTLTVSNMSPEDSSIYLCSVRWHSRGEKLFFGSGTQLSVL.

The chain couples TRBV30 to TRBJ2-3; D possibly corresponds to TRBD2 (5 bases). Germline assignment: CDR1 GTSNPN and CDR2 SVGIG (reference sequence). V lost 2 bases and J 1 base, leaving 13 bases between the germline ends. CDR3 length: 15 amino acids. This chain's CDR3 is CAWSLNLRGTDTQYF. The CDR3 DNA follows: TGTGCCTGGAGTCTCAATCTGCGGGGCACAGATACGCAGTATTTT.

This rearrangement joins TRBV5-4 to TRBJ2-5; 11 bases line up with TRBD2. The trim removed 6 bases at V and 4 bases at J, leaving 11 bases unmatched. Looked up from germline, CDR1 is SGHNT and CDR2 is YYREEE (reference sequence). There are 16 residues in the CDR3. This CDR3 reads CASTPGIAGGGETQYF. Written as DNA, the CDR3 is TGTGCCAGCACCCCCGGCATAGCGGGAGGGGGAGAGACCCAGTACTTC.

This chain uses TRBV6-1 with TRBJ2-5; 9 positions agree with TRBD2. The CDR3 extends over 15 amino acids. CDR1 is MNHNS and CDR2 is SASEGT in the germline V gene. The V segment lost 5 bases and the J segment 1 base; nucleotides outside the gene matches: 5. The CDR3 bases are TGTGCCAGCAGTTCACCGACTAGCGGCCAAGAGACCCAGTACTTC. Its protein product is CASSSPTSGQETQYF.

The CDR3: CASSLLGQGNHEQYF. CDR3 DNA sequence: TGTGCCAGCAGTTTACTTGGACAGGGTAACCACGAGCAGTACTTC. The chain couples TRBV27 to TRBJ2-7; TRBD1 aligns across 8 bases. The CDR3 runs to 15 residues. The V gene end was trimmed by 2 bases and the J gene end by 5 bases; junction bases not matched to a gene: 8. Germline CDR1 is MNHEY and CDR2 is SMNVEV (reference sequence).

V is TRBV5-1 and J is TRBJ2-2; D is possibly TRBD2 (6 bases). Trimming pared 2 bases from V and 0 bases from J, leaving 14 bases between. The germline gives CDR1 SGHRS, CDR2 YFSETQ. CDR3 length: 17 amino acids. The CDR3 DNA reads TGCGCCAGCAGCTTCGGAGGGACCGGTTCGAACACCGGGGAGCTGTTTTTT. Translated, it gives CASSFGGTGSNTGELFF.

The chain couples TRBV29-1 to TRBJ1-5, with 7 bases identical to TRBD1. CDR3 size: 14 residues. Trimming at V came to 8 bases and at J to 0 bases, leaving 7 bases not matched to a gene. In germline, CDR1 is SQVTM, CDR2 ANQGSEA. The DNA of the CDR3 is TGCAGCATCCTGACAGGGTATAGCAATCAGCCCCAGCATTTT. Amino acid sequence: CSILTGYSNQPQHF.